Shown below are 21 T cell receptor beta chains from a single sample sequenced in a study of T cell responses to AZD1222 COVID-19 vaccine. The repertoire was sequenced with immunoSEQ multiplex PCR; TCRdb's copy has only in-frame clones and lacks some. The data contain about 270,000 clones, 94% of them seen just once; the ten biggest clones take up less than 0.65%. The sequencing used peripheral blood, collected 28 days after the second AZD1222 dose. The source of these receptors is an adult who received the AZD1222 COVID-19 vaccine.

The chain is built from TRBV10-3 and TRBJ1-2; D remains unclear. Germline V lookup: CDR1 ENHRY, CDR2 SYGVKD. V was pared by 2 bases and J by 5 bases, with 15 bases between. The CDR3 contains 15 residues. CDR3 in DNA: TGTGCCATCAGTGAGAAGGTCGGGGATCGGTATGGCTACACCTTC. Protein sequence: CAISEKVGDRYGYTF.

V and J are TRBV6-5 and TRBJ2-7; D gene uncertain. There are 12 residues in the CDR3. V was cut by 8 bases and J by 5 bases, with 13 bases left in between. The germline gives CDR1 MNHEY, CDR2 SVGAGI. The CDR3 sequence is CASGSDGHEQYF. The CDR3 bases are TGTGCCAGCGGATCGGATGGCCACGAGCAGTACTTC.

Only one count was recorded for this clone. This rearrangement joins TRBV7-8 to TRBJ1-2; D is unclear. The germline V and J ends were trimmed by 5 bases and 8 bases, with 12 bases remaining between them. Per germline, CDR1 SGHVS and CDR2 FQNEAQ. The CDR3 spans 12 residues. The CDR3 protein is CASSPTAAGYTF. DNA of the CDR3: TGTGCCAGCAGCCCGACGGCTGCCGGCTACACCTTC.

The chain employs TRBV28 and TRBJ2-1; weak D call: TRBD2 (6 bases). The germline V gene has CDR1 MDHEN and CDR2 SYDVKM. V was pared by 4 bases and J by 10 bases, with 14 bases between. This CDR3 has 13 amino acids. CDR3 protein: CASSSSLTREQFF. For the CDR3, the DNA is TGTGCCAGCAGTTCCTCATTGACTAGGGAGCAGTTCTTC.

V gene TRBV7-9 combines with J gene TRBJ2-7; D is tentatively TRBD1 or TRBD2 (5 bases each). In germline, CDR1 is SEHNR, CDR2 FQNEAQ (reference sequence). Trimming shortened V by 5 bases and J by 6 bases, and 20 bases separated the two germline ends. This CDR3 is built from 15 residues. The CDR3 DNA sequence: TGTGCCAGCAGCAACTACCGGGACCTCACGGCCGAGCAGTACTTC. Translating gives CASSNYRDLTAEQYF.

J is TRBJ1-1 and V is TRBV5-4, with 10 bases lining up with TRBD1. Germline V gene sequence: CDR1 SGHNT, CDR2 YYREEE (reference sequence). V was pared by 4 bases and J by 0 bases, with 9 bases of the junction left unmatched. The length of the CDR3 is 17 residues. CDR3 sequence reads: CASSPGTGVGMNTEAFF. As DNA, the CDR3 is TGTGCCAGCAGCCCCGGGACAGGGGTCGGAATGAACACTGAAGCTTTCTTT.

J is TRBJ2-7 and V is TRBV19; 7 nucleotides match TRBD2. CDR3 length: 12 residues. Germline lookup yields CDR1 LNHDA and CDR2 SQIVND (reference sequence). The trim removed 3 bases at V and 11 bases at J, leaving 7 bases unmatched. Here the CDR3 reads CASSILSGIKYF. The CDR3 DNA is TGTGCCAGTAGTATTCTAAGCGGGATAAAGTACTTC.

The gene calls are TRBV5-1 and TRBJ1-6; a weak D match, TRBD1 (6 bases). The V gene's germline CDR1 is SGHRS and CDR2 YFSETQ. This CDR3 contains 18 residues. V lost 3 bases and J 2 bases, leaving 18 bases between the germline ends. For the CDR3, the DNA is TGCGCCAGCAGCTGGGGGCCAGGTCCGTACACCTATAATTCACCCCTCCACTTT. Protein: CASSWGPGPYTYNSPLHF. Variable domain in full (rest from reference TRBV5-1 and TRBJ1-6): KAGVTQTPRYLIKTRGQQVTLSCSPISGHRSVSWYQQTPGQGLQFLFEYFSETQRNKGNFPGRFSGRQFSNSRSEMNVSTLELGDSALYLCASSWGPGPYTYNSPLHFGNGTRLTVT.

The J gene is TRBJ2-1, the V gene TRBV5-1; the D is unclear. Germline-derived CDR1 and CDR2 are SGHRS and YFSETQ. This CDR3 contains 13 residues. Trimming removed 0 bases at V and 4 bases at J, with 5 bases between. The CDR3 here is CASSLDRYNEQFF. The CDR3 DNA reads as TGCGCCAGCAGCTTGGATCGGTACAATGAGCAGTTCTTC.

The V call is TRBV7-9, the J call TRBJ2-5; D may correspond to TRBD1 or TRBD2 (6 bases each). Germline lookup yields CDR1 SEHNR and CDR2 FQNEAQ (reference sequence). The ends were cut back, 5 bases at V and 2 bases at J, with 18 bases in the middle. CDR3 size: 16 residues. The CDR3 DNA follows: TGTGCCAGCAGCCCTATCCTGACTAGGGGGCAAGAGACCCAGTACTTC. Translated, it gives CASSPILTRGQETQYF.

The chain combines TRBV11-2 with TRBJ1-1; 7 bases align to TRBD1. V lost 5 bases to trimming and J lost 4 bases; unmatched junction nucleotides: 7. The CDR3 length is 14 residues. Germline V gene data show CDR1 as SGHAT and CDR2 as FQNNGV. In nucleotides, the CDR3 is TGTGCCAGCAGCCCGACAGGGCCTGGCACTGAAGCTTTCTTT. Translation: CASSPTGPGTEAFF.

This chain connects TRBV3-1 (or the pseudogene TRBV3-2) to TRBJ1-4; D not resolved. Trimming removed 4 bases from V and 1 base from J, with 25 bases in between. The CDR3 length is 20 residues. From germline, CDR1 is LGHDT and CDR2 YNNKEL (reference sequence). The DNA for the CDR3 is TGTGCCAGCAGCCGGACGCTAATTGGACCGGCGAAGGTAACTAATGAAAAACTGTTTTTT. Its translation: CASSRTLIGPAKVTNEKLFF.

Here the CDR3 DNA reads TGTGCCACCAGTGAAGGGACACCTTCGAGCTCCTACAATGAGCAGTTCTTC. Translating it yields CATSEGTPSSSYNEQFF. The V and J genes are TRBV24-1 and TRBJ2-1; weak D call: TRBD1 (6 bases). The germline CDR1 and CDR2 sequences are KGHDR and SFDVKD. V lost 4 bases to trimming and J lost 0 bases, with 15 bases between them. The CDR3 loop spans 17 amino acids.

The chain employs TRBV28 and TRBJ2-7; D possibly matches TRBD1 or TRBD2 (6 bases each). CDR1 is MDHEN and CDR2 is SYDVKM in the germline V gene. The CDR3 has 15 amino acids. V lost 9 bases and J lost 3, with 21 bases in between. The CDR3 sequence: CASTGADSGIYEQYF. CDR3 coding DNA: TGTGCCAGTACGGGGGCGGACAGTGGAATCTACGAGCAGTACTTC.

The chain recombines TRBV5-1 with TRBJ2-3, with D possibly matching TRBD2 (5 bases). Germline V CDR1 and CDR2: SGHRS, YFSETQ. The CDR3 loop spans 13 amino acids. Trimming shortened V by 3 bases and J by 3 bases, and 8 bases separated the two germline ends. The CDR3 bases are TGCGCCAGCAGCTCCCCGGGGACAGATACGCAGTATTTT. Its protein product is CASSSPGTDTQYF.

This clone showed up just once. The genes are TRBV2 and TRBJ1-2, with D possibly TRBD1 on 6 matching bases. Per the germline V gene, CDR1 is SNHLY and CDR2 is FYNNEI. This CDR3 is 15 amino acids long. V was shortened by 8 bases and J by 3 bases, with 19 bases between the two germline ends. CDR3 sequence (DNA): TGTGCCAGCGGGGGCCAGGGGCGGGGGCACTATGGCTACACCTTC. Amino acid sequence: CASGGQGRGHYGYTF.

The sample holds one count of this clone. This rearrangement joins TRBV27 to TRBJ2-2; 8 positions agree with TRBD2. J gave up 6 bases and V 6 bases, and 12 bases lay outside the gene matches. Germline CDR1 reads MNHEY; CDR2 reads SMNVEV (reference sequence). The CDR3 has 16 residues. CDR3 DNA sequence: TGTGCCAGCAGATCTCCGGGACTAGGAGGTTCCGGGGAGCTGTTTTTT. Protein product: CASRSPGLGGSGELFF.

The rearrangement joins TRBV15 to TRBJ1-4; tentatively, D is TRBD1 (5 bases). Germline CDR1 LNHNV, CDR2 YYDKDF (reference sequence). Deletions cut 3 bases from V and 8 bases from J, with 19 bases between. This CDR3 region has 16 residues. The CDR3 DNA sequence: TGTGCCACCAGCAGCCAGACCGGGACTGGGAACGAAAAACTGTTTTTT. Translating it yields CATSSQTGTGNEKLFF.

The rearrangement links TRBV19 to TRBJ1-1; TRBD1 matches 9 bases. Losses at the gene ends were 4 bases for V and 0 bases for J; bases not matched to a gene: 0. The CDR3 is 14 amino acids. In germline, CDR1 is LNHDA, CDR2 SQIVND (reference sequence). The DNA of the CDR3 is TGTGCCAGTAGTAGGGACAGGGTGAACACTGAAGCTTTCTTT. Amino acid sequence: CASSRDRVNTEAFF.

The chain couples TRBV27 to TRBJ1-1; D unclear. The CDR3 contains 14 residues. Germline V lookup: CDR1 MNHEY, CDR2 SMNVEV (reference sequence). V lost 6 bases to trimming and J lost 1 base, with 12 bases between them. The CDR3 bases are TGTGCCAGCAGCAGGAACTGGGAGAACACTGAAGCTTTCTTT. It is translated as CASSRNWENTEAFF.

The J gene is TRBJ1-5, the V gene TRBV28; TRBD1 matches 8 bases. J lost 2 bases, V lost 4 bases, and 13 bases had no gene match. The CDR3 is 18 amino acids. Germline V gene sequence: CDR1 MDHEN, CDR2 SYDVKM. DNA of the CDR3: TGTGCCAGCAGTTCACGGACAGGGCGGTGGTCTGGCAATCAGCCCCAGCATTTT. Its translation is CASSSRTGRWSGNQPQHF.